These 6 T cell receptor beta chains were all obtained from the same sample, sequenced in a study of T cell responses to AZD1222 COVID-19 vaccine. The protocol was immunoSEQ multiplex PCR, while the TCRdb copy is restricted to in-frame clones and leaves out a portion. In the table there are 110,000 or so clones, roughly nine tenths of which are singletons. This specimen was peripheral blood, taken on day 0 of AZD1222 vaccination. The source is an adult in good health.

J is TRBJ2-5 and V is TRBV3-1 (or the pseudogene TRBV3-2); possible D gene TRBD1, 6 bases. Trimming pared 4 bases from V and 4 bases from J, leaving 16 bases between. CDR3 size: 15 residues. In germline, CDR1 is LGHDT, CDR2 YNNKEL (reference sequence). The CDR3 reads CASSLGEPRGETQYF. For the CDR3, the DNA is TGTGCCAGCAGCCTCGGGGAACCCAGGGGAGAGACCCAGTACTTC.

The chain recombines TRBV19 with TRBJ1-4; 8 bases fit TRBD1. CDR3 length: 15 amino acids. Germline-derived CDR1 and CDR2 are LNHDA and SQIVND (reference sequence). V gave up 7 bases and J gave up 3 bases; unmatched junction bases: 7. CDR3 sequence: CASKRQGPANEKLFF. CDR3 coding DNA: TGTGCCAGTAAACGACAGGGGCCCGCTAATGAAAAACTGTTTTTT.

The chain carries TRBV7-6 and TRBJ1-3, with a tentative D call TRBD1 (5 bases). V lost 8 bases, J lost 2 bases, and 22 bases lay in between. CDR3 size: 17 residues. Germline loops: CDR1 SGHVS, CDR2 FNYEAQ. The CDR3 protein is CASGPSGAGTAGNTIYF. CDR3 coding DNA: TGTGCCAGCGGCCCGAGTGGGGCCGGGACGGCTGGAAACACCATATATTTT.

This rearrangement joins TRBV7-6 to TRBJ1-3; TRBD1 might be the D (6 bases). Germline values: CDR1 SGHVS, CDR2 FNYEAQ. The CDR3 totals 17 residues. V lost 1 base and J 2 bases, leaving 15 bases between the germline ends. This CDR3 is CASSLGASRGTGNTIYF. CDR3 coding DNA: TGTGCCAGCAGCTTAGGTGCAAGCAGGGGCACTGGAAACACCATATATTTT.

In its sample, this clone was seen once. The chain carries TRBV24-1 and TRBJ1-5; D gene uncertain. The CDR3 sequence is 14 residues long. The V gene's germline CDR1 is KGHDR and CDR2 SFDVKD. V was cut by 9 bases and J by 1 base, with 12 bases left in between. Here the CDR3 reads CATEEKMSNQPQHF. Here the CDR3 DNA reads TGTGCCACCGAAGAAAAGATGAGCAATCAGCCCCAGCATTTT.

The chain links TRBV2 to TRBJ2-1, with no clear D. The CDR3 runs to 13 residues. Germline-derived CDR1 and CDR2 are SNHLY and FYNNEI. Trimming shortened V by 3 bases and J by 3 bases, and 6 bases separated the two germline ends. DNA of the CDR3: TGTGCCAGCAGTGATAATGGCTACAATGAGCAGTTCTTC. Translation: CASSDNGYNEQFF.